These 26 T cell receptor beta chains were sequenced from one sample in a study of T cell responses to AZD1222 COVID-19 vaccine. The repertoire was sequenced with immunoSEQ multiplex PCR; TCRdb's copy has only in-frame clones and lacks some. Here the sample spans about 110,000 clones, about 88% being singletons. The source was peripheral blood, collected on day 0 of AZD1222 vaccination. The receptors derive from an adult in good health.

The chain uses TRBV7-9 and TRBJ1-4; D unclear. CDR3 length equals 15 residues. Germline V gene sequence: CDR1 SEHNR, CDR2 FQNEAQ (reference sequence). Deletions cut 1 base from V and 8 bases from J, with 14 bases between. CDR3 nucleotide sequence: TGTGCCAGCAGCTTAGTGACGAGGGAAGGGGAAAAACTGTTTTTT. This translates into CASSLVTREGEKLFF.

The CDR3 DNA sequence: TGTGCCACCAGTGACTTCTCTCAGGCCCTGTTCTTC. Protein sequence: CATSDFSQALFF. This rearrangement joins TRBV24-1 to TRBJ2-1, with no clear D. CDR3 size: 12 residues. CDR1 is KGHDR and CDR2 is SFDVKD in the germline V gene. V lost 4 bases to trimming and J lost 15 bases, with 15 bases between them.

This sequence joins TRBV28 and TRBJ2-1, with 12 bases that match TRBD1. The CDR3 extends over 15 amino acids. Germline assignment: CDR1 MDHEN and CDR2 SYDVKM. V dropped 4 bases and J dropped 9; count of bases not matched to a gene: 7. The CDR3 DNA follows: TGTGCCAGCAGTTCCCCGGGACAGGGGGCTAGTGAGCAGTTCTTC. Residues: CASSSPGQGASEQFF.

The chain has TRBV6-5 and TRBJ1-4; tentatively, D is TRBD1 (5 bases). The V gene's germline CDR1 is MNHEY and CDR2 SVGAGI. V lost 6 bases and J 3 bases, leaving 5 bases between the germline ends. The CDR3 sequence is 12 residues long. The CDR3 DNA sequence: TGTGCCAGCAGGGGACCTAATGAAAAACTGTTTTTT. Amino acid sequence: CASRGPNEKLFF.

The V gene is TRBV7-8, the J gene TRBJ2-5; possibly TRBD1 or TRBD2 for D (6 bases each). Trimming took off 3 bases at V and 5 bases at J, with 10 bases between the two ends. The CDR3 length is 13 residues. The germline V gene encodes CDR1 SGHVS and CDR2 FQNEAQ. Here the CDR3 reads CASSFGGLETQYF. The CDR3 DNA is TGTGCCAGCAGCTTTGGGGGGCTGGAGACCCAGTACTTC.

The chain links TRBV6-5 to TRBJ1-6; D may be TRBD1 (6 bases). The CDR3 is 15 residues long. V dropped 6 bases and J dropped 5 bases, with 14 bases sitting between them. Looked up from germline, CDR1 is MNHEY and CDR2 is SVGAGI. This CDR3 is CASRPGTSNNSPLHF. CDR3 sequence (DNA): TGTGCCAGCAGACCCGGGACATCAAATAATTCACCCCTCCACTTT.

V is TRBV2 and J is TRBJ2-7; D unclear. The germline CDR1 and CDR2 sequences are SNHLY and FYNNEI. Trimming cost V 7 bases and J 0 bases, with 7 bases left between them. The CDR3 is made up of 12 amino acids. The CDR3 region has the DNA TGTGCCAGCACGAGAGACTCCTACGAGCAGTACTTC. It codes for CASTRDSYEQYF. The full variable domain, with the rest looked up from reference TRBV2 and TRBJ2-7, is EPEVTQTPSHQVTQMGQEVILRCVPISNHLYFYWYRQILGQKVEFLVSFYNNEISEKSEIFDDQFSVERPDGSNFTLKIRSTKLEDSAMYFCASTRDSYEQYFGPGTRLTVT.

The CDR3 nucleotides are TGTGCCAGCAGCTTGGAAGGAACCCCCGAAGCTTTCTTT. Amino acids: CASSLEGTPEAFF. The chain recombines TRBV5-4 with TRBJ1-1; D unresolved. Germline assignment: CDR1 SGHNT and CDR2 YYREEE (reference sequence). The V end lost 0 bases, the J end lost 8 bases, and 11 bases lay between the germline ends. This CDR3 spans 13 amino acids.

The CDR3 nucleotides are TGCGCCAGCAGCTTAGGGGGATCGCCGAGCTCTGGAAACACCATATATTTT. Its translation is CASSLGGSPSSGNTIYF. The chain carries TRBV5-1 and TRBJ1-3; TRBD1 is a possible D gene (6 bases). The germline CDR1 and CDR2 sequences are SGHRS and YFSETQ. Trimming shortened V by 2 bases and J by 0 bases, and 15 bases separated the two germline ends. The CDR3 is made up of 17 amino acids.

This sequence joins TRBV11-2 and TRBJ2-1, with 11 bases identical to TRBD2. The CDR3 is 16 residues long. Unmatched junction bases numbered 11, after V lost 5 bases and J lost 8 bases. In germline, CDR1 is SGHAT, CDR2 FQNNGV. The CDR3 DNA reads as TGTGCCAGCAGCACTTTACTAGCGGGAGTGGTGGATGAGCAGTTCTTC. This encodes CASSTLLAGVVDEQFF. Based on the CDR3 plus reference TRBV11-2 and TRBJ2-1, the full variable domain is EAGVAQSPRYKIIEKRQSVAFWCNPISGHATLYWYQQILGQGPKLLIQFQNNGVVDDSQLPKDRFSAERLKGVDSTLKIQPAKLEDSAVYLCASSTLLAGVVDEQFFGPGTRLTVL.

The chain combines TRBV6-5 with TRBJ1-1; D might be TRBD1 (5 bases). V shed 5 bases and J shed 4 bases, with 14 bases lying between them. There are 14 residues in the CDR3. CDR1 is MNHEY and CDR2 is SVGAGI in the germline V gene. The CDR3 is CASSHGGGGTEAFF. CDR3 coding DNA: TGTGCCAGCAGTCACGGGGGGGGAGGCACTGAAGCTTTCTTT.

The gene calls are TRBV21-1 and TRBJ1-1; TRBD1, the D gene given by the table, was not confirmed from the DNA. TRBV21-1 corresponds to a pseudogene. The CDR3 length is 16 residues. This chain's CDR3 is CASSTQGGPLNTEAFF. In nucleotides, the CDR3 is TGTGCCAGCAGCACTCAGGGGGGACCGCTGAACACTGAAGCTTTCTTT.

The CDR3 reads CSVEDLKGNYGYTF. CDR3 DNA sequence: TGCAGCGTTGAAGATCTTAAGGGAAACTATGGCTACACCTTC. The chain has TRBV29-1 and TRBJ1-2; no definite D call. Looked up from germline, CDR1 is SQVTM and CDR2 is ANQGSEA. There are 14 residues in the CDR3. V lost 0 bases and J 2 bases, leaving 10 bases between the germline ends.

CDR3 protein: CASGKGNGYTF. DNA for the CDR3: TGTGCCAGCGGTAAGGGAAATGGCTACACCTTC. The V and J genes are TRBV28 and TRBJ1-2; no reliable D call. From germline, CDR1 is MDHEN and CDR2 SYDVKM. Deletions cut 8 bases from V and 6 bases from J, with 10 bases between. The length of the CDR3 is 11 residues.

The sample holds one count of this clone. V usage is TRBV29-1 and J usage is TRBJ2-3; 7 nucleotides align to TRBD2. The V segment lost 8 bases and the J segment 6 bases; nucleotides outside the gene matches: 11. Germline assignment: CDR1 SQVTM and CDR2 ANQGSEA. This CDR3 is 13 amino acids long. Here the CDR3 DNA reads TGCAGCACGCACGGGGGGTCGGGGGATACGCAGTATTTT. Translated, it gives CSTHGGSGDTQYF.

The V and J genes are TRBV4-2 and TRBJ1-4; D might be TRBD1 (5 bases). The CDR3 spans 15 residues. The V end was cut by 0 bases, the J end by 8 bases, with 13 bases between. The V gene's germline CDR1 is LGHNA and CDR2 YNFKEQ. The CDR3 region has the DNA TGTGCCAGCAGCCAAGAATCCCAGGGCGGGGAAAAACTGTTTTTT. It is translated as CASSQESQGGEKLFF.

The chain links TRBV10-3 to TRBJ2-3; 14 bases fit TRBD2. Germline CDR1 and CDR2: ENHRY and SYGVKD. The CDR3 consists of 15 residues. With 7 bases clipped from V and 1 base from J, the junction kept 1 base outside the gene matches. The CDR3 is CAIKGLAGGTDTQYF. CDR3 DNA: TGTGCCATCAAGGGACTAGCGGGGGGCACAGATACGCAGTATTTT.

The rearrangement uses TRBV11-3 and TRBJ2-2; 7 bases match TRBD1. The ends lost 5 bases at V and 6 bases at J; junction bases unmatched: 9. CDR1 is SGHNT and CDR2 is YENEEA in the germline V gene. The CDR3 consists of 15 residues. The DNA for the CDR3 is TGTGCCAGCAGCGTTACAGGGGTGGCGGCCGGGGAGCTGTTTTTT. Translated, it gives CASSVTGVAAGELFF.

The chain joins TRBV7-6 to TRBJ2-5; 10 bases map to TRBD2. The ends lost 2 bases at V and 0 bases at J; junction bases unmatched: 6. Germline V gives CDR1 SGHVS, CDR2 FNYEAQ. This CDR3 spans 17 amino acids. The CDR3, as DNA: TGTGCCAGCAGCTTAAGGCTAGCGGGAGCCAACCAAGAGACCCAGTACTTC. Protein sequence: CASSLRLAGANQETQYF.

The DNA for the CDR3 is TGTGCCAGCAGCCGGGGACAGGGGTTGAACACTGAAGCTTTCTTT. Translating gives CASSRGQGLNTEAFF. The genes are TRBV5-6 and TRBJ1-1; TRBD1 agrees at 10 bases. Germline V gene sequence: CDR1 SGHDT, CDR2 YYEEEE. The trim removed 4 bases at V and 0 bases at J, leaving 3 bases unmatched. The CDR3 runs to 15 residues.

This clone was observed a few times. This sequence joins TRBV5-1 and TRBJ1-6, with a weak D call TRBD1 (6 bases). CDR3 length: 16 amino acids. The germline CDR1 and CDR2 sequences are SGHRS and YFSETQ. V lost 4 bases and J lost 6, with 17 bases in between. For the CDR3, the DNA is TGCGCCAGCAGCCACAGGGACACAAGCCTTAATTCACCCCTCCACTTT. Protein product: CASSHRDTSLNSPLHF.

V gene TRBV19 combines with J gene TRBJ2-5; 9 bases map to TRBD1. Germline CDR1 is LNHDA and CDR2 is SQIVND (reference sequence). The V gene end was trimmed by 3 bases and the J gene end by 2 bases; junction bases not matched to a gene: 4. The CDR3 loop spans 15 amino acids. The DNA of the CDR3 is TGTGCCAGTAGTATCGGGACAGGGTGGCAAGAGACCCAGTACTTC. This sequence encodes CASSIGTGWQETQYF.

The genes are TRBV7-2 and TRBJ1-2; D not resolved. Trimming removed 2 bases from V and 8 bases from J, with 12 bases in between. Germline V gene data show CDR1 as SGHTA and CDR2 as FQGNSA. The CDR3 is 13 amino acids. The CDR3 reads CASSLKRVGGYTF. In nucleotides, the CDR3 is TGTGCCAGCAGCTTAAAAAGGGTAGGCGGCTACACCTTC.

The chain uses TRBV15 and TRBJ2-2; tentatively, D is TRBD2 (5 bases). Trimming took 3 bases from V and 1 from J, leaving 9 bases between them. The CDR3 loop spans 15 amino acids. Germline loops: CDR1 LNHNV, CDR2 YYDKDF (reference sequence). Here the CDR3 DNA reads TGTGCCACCAGCAGGGACTCCTTGAACACCGGGGAGCTGTTTTTT. Translation: CATSRDSLNTGELFF.

The CDR3 DNA reads TGTGCCAGCAGGGGACTGGATACCTACAATGAGCAGTTCTTC. Translated, it gives CASRGLDTYNEQFF. J is TRBJ2-1 and V is TRBV11-2, with D perhaps matching TRBD2 (6 bases). Trimming removed 6 bases at V and 2 bases at J, with 11 bases between. This CDR3 contains 14 residues. CDR1 SGHAT and CDR2 FQNNGV come from the germline V gene.

The DNA of the CDR3 is TGTGCCACCAGTGACCCCGGACTAGCGGCTGCAGATACGCAGTATTTT. Its protein product is CATSDPGLAAADTQYF. The rearrangement links TRBV24-1 to TRBJ2-3; TRBD2 agrees at 10 bases. Per germline, CDR1 KGHDR and CDR2 SFDVKD. V lost 4 bases, J lost 4 bases, and 7 bases stayed unmatched. The CDR3 runs 16 residues.